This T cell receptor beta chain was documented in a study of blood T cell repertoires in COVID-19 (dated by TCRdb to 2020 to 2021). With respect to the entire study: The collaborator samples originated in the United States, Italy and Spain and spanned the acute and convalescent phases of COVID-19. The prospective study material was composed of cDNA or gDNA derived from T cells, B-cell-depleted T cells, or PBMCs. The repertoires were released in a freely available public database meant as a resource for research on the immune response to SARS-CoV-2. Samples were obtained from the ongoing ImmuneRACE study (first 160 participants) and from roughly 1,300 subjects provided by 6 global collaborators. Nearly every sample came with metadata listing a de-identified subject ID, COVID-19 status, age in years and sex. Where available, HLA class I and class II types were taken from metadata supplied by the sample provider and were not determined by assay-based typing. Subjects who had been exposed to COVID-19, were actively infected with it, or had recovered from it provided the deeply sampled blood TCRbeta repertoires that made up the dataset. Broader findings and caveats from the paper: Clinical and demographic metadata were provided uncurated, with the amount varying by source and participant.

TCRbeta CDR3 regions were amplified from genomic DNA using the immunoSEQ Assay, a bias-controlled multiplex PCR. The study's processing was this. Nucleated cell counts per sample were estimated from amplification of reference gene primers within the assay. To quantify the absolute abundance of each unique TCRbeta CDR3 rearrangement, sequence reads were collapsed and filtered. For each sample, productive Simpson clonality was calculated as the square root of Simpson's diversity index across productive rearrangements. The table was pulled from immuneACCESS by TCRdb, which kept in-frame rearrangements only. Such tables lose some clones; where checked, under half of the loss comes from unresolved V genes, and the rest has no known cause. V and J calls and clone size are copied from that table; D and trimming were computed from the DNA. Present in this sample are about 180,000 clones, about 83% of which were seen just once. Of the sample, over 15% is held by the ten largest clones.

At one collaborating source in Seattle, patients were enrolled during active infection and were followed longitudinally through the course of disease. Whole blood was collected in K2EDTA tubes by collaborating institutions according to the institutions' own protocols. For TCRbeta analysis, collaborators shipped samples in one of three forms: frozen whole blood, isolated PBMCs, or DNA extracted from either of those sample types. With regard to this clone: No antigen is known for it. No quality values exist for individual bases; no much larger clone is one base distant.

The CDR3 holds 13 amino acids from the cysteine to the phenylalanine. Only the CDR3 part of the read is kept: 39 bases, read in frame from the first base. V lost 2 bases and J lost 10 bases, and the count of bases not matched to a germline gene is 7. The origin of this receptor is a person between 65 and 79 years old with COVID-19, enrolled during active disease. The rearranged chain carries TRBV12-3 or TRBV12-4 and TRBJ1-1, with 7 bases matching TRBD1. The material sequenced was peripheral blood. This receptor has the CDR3 CASSLNRGATAFF. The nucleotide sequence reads TGTGCCAGCAGTTTAAACAGGGGCGCCACAGCTTTCTTT.